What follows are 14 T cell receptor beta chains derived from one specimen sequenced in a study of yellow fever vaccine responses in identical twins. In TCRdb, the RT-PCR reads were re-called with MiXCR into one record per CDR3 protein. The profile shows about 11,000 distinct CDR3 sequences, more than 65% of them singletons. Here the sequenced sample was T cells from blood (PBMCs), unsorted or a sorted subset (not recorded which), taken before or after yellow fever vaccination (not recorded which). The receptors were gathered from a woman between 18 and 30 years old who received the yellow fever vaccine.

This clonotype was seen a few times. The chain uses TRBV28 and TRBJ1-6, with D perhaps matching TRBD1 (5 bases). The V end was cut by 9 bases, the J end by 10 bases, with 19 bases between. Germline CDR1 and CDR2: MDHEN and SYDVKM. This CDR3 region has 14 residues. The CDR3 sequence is CASTFGTTSSPLHF. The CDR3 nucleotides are TGTGCCAGTACCTTCGGGACGACTAGCTCACCCCTCCACTTT.

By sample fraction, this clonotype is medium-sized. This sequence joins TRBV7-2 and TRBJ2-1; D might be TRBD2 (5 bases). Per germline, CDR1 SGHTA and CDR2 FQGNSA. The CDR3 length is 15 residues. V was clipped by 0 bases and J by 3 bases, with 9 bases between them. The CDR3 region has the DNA TGTGCCAGCAGCTTAGCGGTGGGGAGCTACAATGAGCAGTTCTTC. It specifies CASSLAVGSYNEQFF.

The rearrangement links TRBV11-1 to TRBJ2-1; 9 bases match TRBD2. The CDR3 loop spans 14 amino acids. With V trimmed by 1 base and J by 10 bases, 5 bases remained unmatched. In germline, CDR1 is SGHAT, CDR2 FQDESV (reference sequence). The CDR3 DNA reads TGTGCCAGCAGCTTAGTTAGCGGGAGAAGCGAGCAGTTCTTC. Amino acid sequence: CASSLVSGRSEQFF.

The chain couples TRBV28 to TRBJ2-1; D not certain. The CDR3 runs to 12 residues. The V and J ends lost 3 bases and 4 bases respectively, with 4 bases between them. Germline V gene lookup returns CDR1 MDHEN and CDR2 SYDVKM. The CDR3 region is CASSFPYNEQFF. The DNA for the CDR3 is TGTGCCAGCAGTTTCCCATACAATGAGCAGTTCTTC.

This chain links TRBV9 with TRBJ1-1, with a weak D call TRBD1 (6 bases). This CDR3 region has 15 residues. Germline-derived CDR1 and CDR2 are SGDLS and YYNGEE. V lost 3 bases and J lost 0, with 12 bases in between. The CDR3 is CASSGLTGLNTEAFF. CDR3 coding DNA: TGTGCCAGCAGCGGACTTACAGGGCTGAACACTGAAGCTTTCTTT.

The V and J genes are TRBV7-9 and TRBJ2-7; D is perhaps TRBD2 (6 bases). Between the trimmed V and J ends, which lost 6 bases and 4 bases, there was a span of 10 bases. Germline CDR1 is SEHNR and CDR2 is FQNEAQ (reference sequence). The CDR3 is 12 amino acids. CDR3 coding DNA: TGTGCCAGCAGTTCGGGGGAGTACGAGCAGTACTTC. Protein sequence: CASSSGEYEQYF.

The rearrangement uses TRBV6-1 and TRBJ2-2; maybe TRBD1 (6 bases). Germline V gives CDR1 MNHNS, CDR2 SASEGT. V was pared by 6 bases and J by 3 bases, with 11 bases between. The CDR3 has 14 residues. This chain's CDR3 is CASSTGKDTGELFF. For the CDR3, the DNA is TGTGCCAGCAGCACAGGGAAGGACACCGGGGAGCTGTTTTTT.

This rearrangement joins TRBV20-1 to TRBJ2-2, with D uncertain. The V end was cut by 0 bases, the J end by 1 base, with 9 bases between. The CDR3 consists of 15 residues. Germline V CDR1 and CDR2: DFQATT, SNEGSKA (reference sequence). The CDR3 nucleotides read TGCAGTGCTAGAGATAGTAGTAGGAACACCGGGGAGCTGTTTTTT. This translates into CSARDSSRNTGELFF.

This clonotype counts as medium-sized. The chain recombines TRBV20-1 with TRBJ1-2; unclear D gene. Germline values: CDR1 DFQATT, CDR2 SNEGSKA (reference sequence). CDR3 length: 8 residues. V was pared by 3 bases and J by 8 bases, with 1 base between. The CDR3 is CSARGYTF. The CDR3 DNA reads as TGCAGTGCTAGGGGCTACACCTTC.

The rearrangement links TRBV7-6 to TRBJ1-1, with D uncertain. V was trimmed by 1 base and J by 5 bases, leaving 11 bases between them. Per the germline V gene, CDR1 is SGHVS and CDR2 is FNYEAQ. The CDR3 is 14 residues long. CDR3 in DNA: TGTGCCAGCAGCTTAGTTAGAAGTGGAACTGAAGCTTTCTTT. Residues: CASSLVRSGTEAFF.

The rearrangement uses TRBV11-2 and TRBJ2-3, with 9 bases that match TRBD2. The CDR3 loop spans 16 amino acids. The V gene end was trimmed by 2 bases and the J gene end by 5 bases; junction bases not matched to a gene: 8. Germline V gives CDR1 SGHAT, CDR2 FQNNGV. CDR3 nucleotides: TGTGCCAGCAGCTTACGTCCTAGCGGGGAGCAAGATACGCAGTATTTT. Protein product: CASSLRPSGEQDTQYF.

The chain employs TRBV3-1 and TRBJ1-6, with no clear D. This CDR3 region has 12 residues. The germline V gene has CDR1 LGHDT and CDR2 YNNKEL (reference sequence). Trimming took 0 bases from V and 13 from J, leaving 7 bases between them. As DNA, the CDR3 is TGTGCCAGCAGCCAAGATTGGGTGCCCCTCCACTTT. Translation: CASSQDWVPLHF.

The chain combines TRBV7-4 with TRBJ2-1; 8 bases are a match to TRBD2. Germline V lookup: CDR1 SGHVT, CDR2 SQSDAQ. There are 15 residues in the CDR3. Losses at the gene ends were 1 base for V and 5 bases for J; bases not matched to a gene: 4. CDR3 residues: CASSLVGAGDNEQFF. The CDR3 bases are TGTGCCAGCAGCTTAGTTGGAGCGGGGGACAATGAGCAGTTCTTC.

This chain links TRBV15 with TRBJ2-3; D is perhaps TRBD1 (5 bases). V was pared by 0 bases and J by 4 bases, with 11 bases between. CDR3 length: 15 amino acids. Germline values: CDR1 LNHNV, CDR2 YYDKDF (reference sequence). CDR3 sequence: CATSRDPAGPDTQYF. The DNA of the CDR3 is TGTGCCACCAGCAGAGATCCGGCAGGGCCAGATACGCAGTATTTT.